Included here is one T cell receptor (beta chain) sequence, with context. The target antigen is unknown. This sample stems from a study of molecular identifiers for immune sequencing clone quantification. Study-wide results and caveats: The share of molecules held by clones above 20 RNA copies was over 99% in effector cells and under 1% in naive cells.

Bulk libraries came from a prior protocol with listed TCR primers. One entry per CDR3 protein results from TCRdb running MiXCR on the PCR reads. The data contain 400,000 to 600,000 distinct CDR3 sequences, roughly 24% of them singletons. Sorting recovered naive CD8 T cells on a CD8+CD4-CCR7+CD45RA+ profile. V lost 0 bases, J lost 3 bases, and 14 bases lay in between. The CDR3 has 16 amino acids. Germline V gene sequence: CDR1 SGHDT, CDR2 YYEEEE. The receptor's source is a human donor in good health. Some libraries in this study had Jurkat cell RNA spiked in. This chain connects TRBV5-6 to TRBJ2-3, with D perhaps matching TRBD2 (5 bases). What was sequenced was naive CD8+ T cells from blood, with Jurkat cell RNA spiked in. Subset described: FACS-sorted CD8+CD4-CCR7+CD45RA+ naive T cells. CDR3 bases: TGTGCCAGCAGCTTGGCCTTAGCGTGGGGTACAGATACGCAGTATTTT. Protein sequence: CASSLALAWGTDTQYF. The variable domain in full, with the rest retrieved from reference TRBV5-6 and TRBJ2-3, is DAGVTQSPTHLIKTRGQQVTLRCSPKSGHDTVSWYQQALGQGPQFIFQYYEEEERQRGNFPDRFSGHQFPNYSSELNVNALLLGDSALYLCASSLALAWGTDTQYFGPGTRLTVL.